The 10 T cell receptor beta chains presented below share a single source sample, sequenced in a study of blood T cell repertoires in COVID-19 (TCRdb year 2020). Receptor amplification or capture employed the immunoSEQ multiplex PCR assay. Here the immuneACCESS table is served through TCRdb, limited to in-frame sequences with V and J called. Missing clones are a known gap in these copies; in checked studies unresolved V genes cover under half, and the rest lacks a known reason. For this sample the table gives some 90,000 clones, of which 80% were detected only once. The ten largest clones capture over 9% of the sample. Sequencing input: peripheral blood. The receptors originated from a woman in her seventies with acute or convalescent COVID-19.

The chain joins TRBV25-1 to TRBJ1-2; TRBD1 might be the D (5 bases). The V end lost 3 bases, the J end lost 7 bases, and 15 bases lay between the germline ends. CDR3 length equals 14 residues. The germline gives CDR1 MGHDK, CDR2 SYGVNS. CDR3 nucleotide sequence: TGTGCCAGCAGTGAGGTGGTGGGGCAAGGTGGCTACACCTTC. Protein product: CASSEVVGQGGYTF.

This clone was recorded a few times. The chain has TRBV7-8 and TRBJ1-3; the match to TRBD1 covers 10 bases. Germline trimming cut 6 bases from V and 3 bases from J; bases unmatched to any gene: 8. The CDR3 runs 16 residues. The germline V gene has CDR1 SGHVS and CDR2 FQNEAQ. The CDR3 loop is CASSFTDRGIGNTIYF. The CDR3 nucleotides are TGTGCCAGCAGTTTCACGGACAGGGGGATTGGAAACACCATATATTTT.

The V and J genes are TRBV5-1 and TRBJ2-2, with TRBD2 matching over 11 bases. From germline, CDR1 is SGHRS and CDR2 YFSETQ. V shed 1 base, J shed 5 bases, and the junction held 7 bases outside the gene matches. There are 17 residues in the CDR3. CDR3 sequence: CASSLTLAGVGTGELFF. In DNA form, the CDR3 reads TGCGCCAGCAGCTTGACACTAGCGGGAGTGGGAACCGGGGAGCTGTTTTTT.

The gene calls are TRBV4-1 and TRBJ2-5; D is unclear. Between the trimmed V and J ends, which lost 1 base and 5 bases, there was a span of 8 bases. The CDR3 spans 13 residues. Looked up from germline, CDR1 is MGHRA and CDR2 is YSYEKL. This CDR3 is CASSQGNYETQYF. As DNA, the CDR3 is TGCGCCAGCAGCCAAGGAAACTATGAGACCCAGTACTTC.

CDR3 sequence: CASSPRRGLGQETQYF. CDR3 nucleotide sequence: TGTGCCAGCTCACCGCGGCGCGGGCTAGGACAAGAGACCCAGTACTTC. The chain recombines TRBV18 with TRBJ2-5, with D possibly being TRBD2 (5 bases). Germline-derived CDR1 and CDR2 are KGHSH and LQKENI. Deletions cut 3 bases from V and 2 bases from J, with 16 bases between. CDR3 size: 16 residues.

This sequence joins TRBV28 and TRBJ1-1; D possibly corresponds to TRBD1 (5 bases). V shed 9 bases and J shed 0 bases, with 11 bases lying between them. CDR3 length equals 13 residues. CDR1 is MDHEN and CDR2 is SYDVKM in the germline V gene. CDR3 sequence (DNA): TGTGCCAGTCAGGACACTTTGAACACTGAAGCTTTCTTT. Translated, it gives CASQDTLNTEAFF.

The table lists this clone with a count of one. CDR3 sequence (DNA): TGTGCCAGCAGAAGACAGGGGTGGGATGGCTACACCTTC. It encodes CASRRQGWDGYTF. The V gene is TRBV6-6, the J gene TRBJ1-2; 8 bases match TRBD1. The germline V gene has CDR1 MNHNY and CDR2 SVGAGI (reference sequence). The CDR3 extends over 13 amino acids. The ends lost 6 bases at V and 6 bases at J; junction bases unmatched: 6.

This chain joins TRBV2 and TRBJ2-2; 7 bases are shared with TRBD1. Germline CDR1 is SNHLY and CDR2 is FYNNEI. The CDR3 contains 15 residues. After removal of 7 bases from V and 4 bases from J, the junction contained 9 bases not matched to a gene. The CDR3 spells CASKLTGMVTGELFF. CDR3 nucleotides: TGTGCCAGCAAATTGACAGGGATGGTCACCGGGGAGCTGTTTTTT.

The rearrangement links TRBV7-3 to TRBJ1-6; TRBD1 is a possible D gene (6 bases). The V gene's germline CDR1 is SGHTA and CDR2 FQGTGA. With 5 bases removed from V and 8 bases from J, the gap between germline ends came to 10 bases. This CDR3 comprises 13 residues. In DNA, the CDR3 is TGTGCCAGCAGCATGGACAGATATTCACCCCTCCACTTT. Translating it yields CASSMDRYSPLHF.

J is TRBJ2-2 and V is TRBV9; D is unresolved. CDR3 size: 15 residues. V gave up 0 bases and J gave up 1 base, with 7 bases separating them. CDR1 and CDR2 (germline): SGDLS, YYNGEE. The DNA for the CDR3 is TGTGCCAGCAGCGTAGATAGCTTGAACACCGGGGAGCTGTTTTTT. The encoded protein is CASSVDSLNTGELFF.